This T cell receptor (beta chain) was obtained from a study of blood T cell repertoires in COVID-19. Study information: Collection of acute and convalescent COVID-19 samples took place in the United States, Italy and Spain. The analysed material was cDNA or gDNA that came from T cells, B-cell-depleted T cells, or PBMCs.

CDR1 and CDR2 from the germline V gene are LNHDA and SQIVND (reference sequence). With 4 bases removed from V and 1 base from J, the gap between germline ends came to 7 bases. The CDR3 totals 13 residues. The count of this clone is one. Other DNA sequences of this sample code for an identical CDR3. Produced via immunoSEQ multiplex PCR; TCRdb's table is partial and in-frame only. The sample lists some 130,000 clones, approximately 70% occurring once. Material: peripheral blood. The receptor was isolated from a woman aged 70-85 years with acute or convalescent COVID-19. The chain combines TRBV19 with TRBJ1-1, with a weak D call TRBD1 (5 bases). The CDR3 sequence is CASSTQENTEAFF. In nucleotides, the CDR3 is TGTGCCAGTAGTACACAGGAGAACACTGAAGCTTTCTTT.